These 23 T cell receptor beta chains were all obtained from the same sample, sequenced in a study of CXCR3-negative and CXCR3-positive naive CD8 T cells. Whole-study findings and limits: Hydrophobicity was higher for TRB CDR3s found in CXCR3-positive naive cells than in CXCR3-negative naive cells.

UMI-labeled 5' RACE TRB cDNA libraries were prepared from the cells. TCRdb reprocessed the 5' RACE reads and stores each CDR3 protein as one record, lacking DNA. In total, the table holds about 63,000 distinct CDR3 sequences. No antigen is known for these receptors. Sequencing input: naive CXCR3+ CD8+ T cells from blood. Subset noted: CD45RO-CCR7+CD27+CD95- naive CD8+ T cells expressing CXCR3 (TNR3+). These receptors all come from a human donor in good health. Some clones in this sample may be carry-over from other donors' samples.

V gene TRBV20-1 combines with J gene TRBJ2-7; checking the TCRdb D call of TRBD2 is not possible without DNA. CDR1 is DFQATT, CDR2 SNEGSKA, per germline (reference sequence). The CDR3 consists of 15 residues. This CDR3 reads CSATFSGTLSYEQYF.

The rearrangement links TRBV5-1 to TRBJ1-1; TCRdb's D gene call, TRBD1, goes unchecked for lack of DNA. CDR3 size: 14 residues. Germline loops: CDR1 SGHRS, CDR2 YFSETQ. The CDR3 sequence: CASSLARQVTEAFF.

This chain joins TRBV7-2 and TRBJ2-7. The CDR3 loop spans 11 amino acids. Per germline, CDR1 SGHTA and CDR2 FQGNSA. CDR3 amino acids: CASSLAFEQYF.

The chain has TRBV12-3 or TRBV12-4 and TRBJ2-1. The CDR3 loop spans 11 amino acids. This chain's CDR3 is CASRDYNEQFF.

V gene TRBV12-3 or TRBV12-4 combines with J gene TRBJ2-1. The CDR3 covers 12 residues. This CDR3 is CASSSSFDEQFF.

V usage is TRBV28 and J usage is TRBJ1-1; with no DNA, the TCRdb D assignment of TRBD1 cannot be verified. The CDR3 totals 13 residues. Germline values: CDR1 MDHEN, CDR2 SYDVKM. This CDR3 reads CASHPRENTEALF.

The chain links TRBV5-5 to TRBJ2-7. The CDR3 spans 16 residues. Looked up from germline, CDR1 is SGHKS and CDR2 is YYEKEE (reference sequence). The CDR3 spells CASSLGSAATNYEQYF. Filled out from reference TRBV5-5 and TRBJ2-7, the complete variable domain reads DAGVTQSPTHLIKTRGQQVTLRCSPISGHKSVSWYQQVLGQGPQFIFQYYEKEERGRGNFPDRFSARQFPNYSSELNVNALLLGDSALYLCASSLGSAATNYEQYFGPGTRLTVT.

The chain is built from TRBV20-1 and TRBJ2-7; the TCRdb D gene call, TRBD2, has no DNA to confirm it. The CDR3 has 16 amino acids. CDR1 DFQATT and CDR2 SNEGSKA come from the germline V gene (reference sequence). CDR3: CSARDPDAGGRYEQYF.

The rearrangement joins TRBV2 to TRBJ2-7; TCRdb's assignment of TRBD1 cannot be checked, as there is no DNA. There are 14 residues in the CDR3. Germline V gene sequence: CDR1 SNHLY, CDR2 FYNNEI. CDR3 sequence: CASNSGGATNEQYF.

The rearrangement links TRBV6-2 or TRBV6-3 to TRBJ2-1; TCRdb's assignment of TRBD2 cannot be checked, as there is no DNA. CDR3 size: 19 residues. CDR1 MNHEY and CDR2 SVGEGT come from the germline V gene. Here the CDR3 reads CASSFGLAGGLSSYNEQFF.

The gene calls are TRBV12-3 or TRBV12-4 and TRBJ1-2; the D call of TRBD1 rests on TCRdb alone, since no DNA is present to check it. The CDR3 spans 15 residues. The CDR3 reads CASRYGQGQDYGYTF.

The chain couples TRBV7-2 to TRBJ1-2; TCRdb indicates TRBD1, and absent DNA this call remains unverified. The CDR3 runs to 15 residues. Per the germline V gene, CDR1 is SGHTA and CDR2 is FQGNSA. CDR3 sequence reads: CASSGGTGGFYGYTF.

This CDR3 is CASSQNREWDGYTF. This chain connects TRBV28 to TRBJ1-2; the D gene TCRdb calls, TRBD1, cannot be checked with no DNA. The CDR3 runs to 14 residues. The V gene's germline CDR1 is MDHEN and CDR2 SYDVKM.

V is TRBV24-1 and J is TRBJ2-1. The CDR3 runs to 14 residues. Germline lookup yields CDR1 KGHDR and CDR2 SFDVKD. This CDR3 reads CATSDTQPPNEQFF.

This chain joins TRBV11-1 and TRBJ2-7; TCRdb indicates TRBD2, and absent DNA this call remains unverified. This CDR3 comprises 15 residues. The germline gives CDR1 SGHAT, CDR2 FQDESV (reference sequence). CDR3 sequence reads: CASSSPLAGFYEQYF.

This chain uses TRBV6-1 with TRBJ1-3. The CDR3 is 12 residues long. Germline V gene data show CDR1 as MNHNS and CDR2 as SASEGT. The CDR3 region is CASSETPNTIYF.

The chain couples TRBV29-1 to TRBJ2-7. CDR3 size: 12 residues. CDR1 SQVTM and CDR2 ANQGSEA come from the germline V gene. The CDR3 loop reads CSVAHGDYEQYF.

The gene calls are TRBV25-1 and TRBJ2-7; TCRdb calls TRBD1, which cannot be checked without DNA. The germline V gene has CDR1 MGHDK and CDR2 SYGVNS. The CDR3 totals 14 residues. The CDR3 reads CASSDGAGGYEQYF.

The V call is TRBV15, the J call TRBJ2-7; TCRdb's assignment of TRBD1 cannot be checked, as there is no DNA. CDR3 size: 15 residues. Per germline, CDR1 LNHNV and CDR2 YYDKDF (reference sequence). CDR3 amino acids: CATSRGRDRGYEQYF.

The V call is TRBV9, the J call TRBJ2-5. This CDR3 is 14 amino acids long. Looked up from germline, CDR1 is SGDLS and CDR2 is YYNGEE. This CDR3 is CASSVDWVGETQYF.

The J gene is TRBJ1-5, the V gene TRBV29-1. Germline V CDR1 and CDR2: SQVTM, ANQGSEA. This CDR3 is built from 13 residues. The CDR3 spells CSVGGRGNQPQHF.

The chain recombines TRBV6-1 with TRBJ2-7; the D call from TCRdb, TRBD1, cannot be confirmed without DNA. The CDR3 length is 15 residues. Per the germline V gene, CDR1 is MNHNS and CDR2 is SASEGT. CDR3 amino acids: CASSPETGTSYEQYF.

V is TRBV11-2 and J is TRBJ2-1; TCRdb picks TRBD1, but there is no DNA to check that call. The CDR3 extends over 15 amino acids. Germline CDR1 and CDR2: SGHAT and FQNNGV. The CDR3 sequence is CASSLEAGALNEQFF. Supplemented by reference TRBV11-2 and TRBJ2-1, the full variable domain reads EAGVAQSPRYKIIEKRQSVAFWCNPISGHATLYWYQQILGQGPKLLIQFQNNGVVDDSQLPKDRFSAERLKGVDSTLKIQPAKLEDSAVYLCASSLEAGALNEQFFGPGTRLTVL.